Below, 17 T cell receptor beta chains from the same sample are listed, as sequenced in a study of blood T cells in healthy people across ages. A second 7 to 11 cycle PCR used barcoded and J-beta primers. TCRdb ran MiXCR on the 5' RACE reads and lists one entry per CDR3 protein. The sample has approximately 730,000 distinct CDR3 sequences; 43% are singletons. Sequenced material: blood. These receptors were obtained from a woman aged 55-75 years in good health.

The chain carries TRBV19 and TRBJ2-2; TRBD1 might be the D (5 bases). CDR3 length: 16 amino acids. CDR1 is LNHDA and CDR2 is SQIVND in the germline V gene (reference sequence). V lost 3 bases and J 4 bases, leaving 15 bases between the germline ends. In DNA, the CDR3 is TGTGCCAGTAGTATCGTGGTCGACAGACCCACCGGGGAGCTGTTTTTT. Amino acids: CASSIVVDRPTGELFF.

This sequence joins TRBV7-9 and TRBJ2-1, with TRBD2 identical over 8 bases. V shed 7 bases and J 0 bases; nucleotides not matched to a gene: 8. The CDR3 totals 16 residues. The V gene's germline CDR1 is SEHNR and CDR2 FQNEAQ (reference sequence). Here the CDR3 DNA reads TGTGCCAGCACTCTCGAGCGGGGGCACTCCTACAATGAGCAGTTCTTC. Translated, it gives CASTLERGHSYNEQFF.

This chain connects TRBV20-1 to TRBJ1-4; D unresolved. V lost 0 bases and J lost 0, with 5 bases in between. The CDR3 loop spans 14 amino acids. The germline gives CDR1 DFQATT, CDR2 SNEGSKA (reference sequence). CDR3 sequence (DNA): TGCAGTGCTAGAGACCGTGCAACTAATGAAAAACTGTTTTTT. It is translated as CSARDRATNEKLFF.

The sample holds one count of this clonotype. V and J are TRBV12-3 or TRBV12-4 and TRBJ2-3; possibly TRBD1 for D (6 bases). Trimming cost V 5 bases and J 2 bases, with 17 bases left between them. The CDR3 covers 16 residues. CDR3: CASSRTQGLHTDTQYF. CDR3 coding DNA: TGTGCCAGCAGTAGGACACAGGGCTTACACACAGATACGCAGTATTTT.

The chain is built from TRBV12-3 or TRBV12-4 and TRBJ2-5, with 9 bases fitting TRBD1. The V and J ends lost 7 bases and 5 bases, in that order; junction bases with no gene match: 17. The CDR3 extends over 17 amino acids. CDR3 sequence: CASTIRIGTGNPETQYF. The CDR3 DNA is TGTGCCAGCACGATTCGGATCGGGACAGGGAATCCGGAGACCCAGTACTTC.

This chain links TRBV24-1 with TRBJ2-7; 7 nucleotides agree with TRBD1. Germline loops: CDR1 KGHDR, CDR2 SFDVKD. Losses at the gene ends were 0 bases for V and 0 bases for J; bases not matched to a gene: 4. There are 16 residues in the CDR3. CDR3 DNA: TGTGCCACCAGTGATTTGCACGGGACAGACTCCTACGAGCAGTACTTC. Encoded protein: CATSDLHGTDSYEQYF.

This chain uses TRBV12-3 or TRBV12-4 with TRBJ2-1; D is perhaps TRBD1 (5 bases). V shed 2 bases and J shed 13 bases, with 9 bases lying between them. This CDR3 is 11 amino acids long. CDR3 sequence reads: CASSLLGAQFF. CDR3 coding DNA: TGTGCCAGCAGTTTACTAGGGGCCCAGTTCTTC.

The J gene is TRBJ2-1, the V gene TRBV2; D could derive from TRBD1 or TRBD2 (5 bases each). The J call may be in error: the DNA end matches TRBJ2-7 better. This CDR3 has 15 residues. Germline V gene sequence: CDR1 SNHLY, CDR2 FYNNEI. The CDR3 DNA reads as TGTGCCAGCAGGAGGGACCCCCTCTCCTACAATGAGCAGTACTTC. Its translation is CASRRDPLSYNEQYF.

The chain employs TRBV27 and TRBJ2-1, with unresolved D. Germline CDR1 MNHEY, CDR2 SMNVEV (reference sequence). The CDR3 extends over 11 amino acids. V lost 7 bases to trimming and J lost 7 bases, with 8 bases between them. The CDR3 protein is CASKVWNEQFF. CDR3 DNA: TGTGCCAGCAAGGTCTGGAATGAGCAGTTCTTC.

This chain connects TRBV19 to TRBJ2-2, with 7 bases that match TRBD2. This CDR3 is built from 13 residues. Germline CDR1 reads LNHDA; CDR2 reads SQIVND (reference sequence). V lost 10 bases and J lost 6; bases outside the gene matches: 8. In DNA, the CDR3 is TGTGCCATAACGACTAGCCCATCCGGGGAGCTGTTTTTT. It is translated as CAITTSPSGELFF. Complete variable domain (other parts from reference TRBV19 and TRBJ2-2): DGGITQSPKYLFRKEGQNVTLSCEQNLNHDAMYWYRQDPGQGLRLIYYSQIVNDFQKGDIAEGYSVSREKKESFPLTVTSAQKNPTAFYLCAITTSPSGELFFGEGSRLTVL.

At least ten counts were recorded for this clonotype. The chain couples TRBV9 to TRBJ1-1; D unresolved. Deletions cut 4 bases from V and 1 base from J, with 14 bases between. Germline V lookup: CDR1 SGDLS, CDR2 YYNGEE. The CDR3 spans 15 residues. The chain's CDR3 is CASSILPLGNTEAFF. CDR3 in DNA: TGTGCCAGCAGCATCCTCCCCCTGGGGAACACTGAAGCTTTCTTT.

This clonotype appeared a few times. The genes are TRBV29-1 and TRBJ2-1; maybe TRBD1 (6 bases). The CDR3 sequence is 14 residues long. Germline CDR1 is SQVTM and CDR2 is ANQGSEA. CDR3 protein: CSSPGDTWKNEQFF. The CDR3 region has the DNA TGCAGTTCGCCCGGGGACACGTGGAAAAATGAGCAGTTCTTC.

This clonotype was counted a single time. The chain recombines TRBV19 with TRBJ1-6, with TRBD1 identical over 9 bases. Germline V gene sequence: CDR1 LNHDA, CDR2 SQIVND (reference sequence). This CDR3 is built from 15 residues. With V trimmed by 1 base and J by 7 bases, 2 bases remained unmatched. The CDR3 region has the DNA TGTGCCAGTAGTATAGGGGACAGGGTGAATTCACCCCTCCACTTT. This translates into CASSIGDRVNSPLHF.

Concerning this clonotype itself: A clone one base away is much larger, so this may be a read error. J is TRBJ1-1 and V is TRBV5-1, with D unclear. The length of the CDR3 is 11 residues. Germline values: CDR1 SGHRS, CDR2 YFSETQ. The CDR3 bases are TGCGCCAGCAGCTTGGGCACTGGAGCTTTCTTT. Its protein product is CASSLGTGAFF.

The chain is built from TRBV5-1 and TRBJ1-2, with 7 bases aligning to TRBD1. Germline V gene lookup returns CDR1 SGHRS and CDR2 YFSETQ. J was trimmed by 6 bases and V by 4 bases; bases with no gene match: 9. The CDR3 runs 14 residues. The CDR3 protein is CASSDTGEGDGYTF. The CDR3 DNA sequence: TGCGCCAGCAGCGACACAGGGGAGGGAGATGGCTACACCTTC.

The V call is TRBV20-1, the J call TRBJ2-7; 9 bases fit TRBD1. With 1 base clipped from V and 2 bases from J, the junction kept 9 bases outside the gene matches. The CDR3 extends over 16 amino acids. CDR1 is DFQATT, CDR2 SNEGSKA, per germline (reference sequence). CDR3 residues: CSARAAGTGSTYEQYF. DNA for the CDR3: TGCAGTGCTAGAGCCGCCGGGACAGGGAGTACCTACGAGCAGTACTTC.

This clonotype appeared a single time. The gene calls are TRBV6-6 and TRBJ2-1; possibly TRBD2 for D (5 bases). This CDR3 has 13 residues. The V gene's germline CDR1 is MNHNY and CDR2 SVGAGI (reference sequence). Trimming stripped 6 bases from V and 4 bases from J, with 10 bases between. In nucleotides, the CDR3 is TGTGCCAGCAGGAGGGAACCTTACAATGAGCAGTTCTTC. Residues: CASRREPYNEQFF.